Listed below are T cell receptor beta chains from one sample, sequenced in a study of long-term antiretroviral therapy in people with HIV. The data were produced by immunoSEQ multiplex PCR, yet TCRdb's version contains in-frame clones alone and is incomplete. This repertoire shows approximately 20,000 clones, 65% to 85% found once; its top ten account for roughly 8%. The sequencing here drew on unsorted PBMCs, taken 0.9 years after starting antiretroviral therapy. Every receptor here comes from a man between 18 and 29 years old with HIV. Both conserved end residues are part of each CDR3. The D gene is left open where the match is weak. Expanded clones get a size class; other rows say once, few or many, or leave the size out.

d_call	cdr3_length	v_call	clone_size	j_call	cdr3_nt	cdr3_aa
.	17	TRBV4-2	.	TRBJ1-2	TGTGCCAGCAGCCAAGAACACGCCGACTCACTTAACTATGGCTACACCTTC	CASSQEHADSLNYGYTF
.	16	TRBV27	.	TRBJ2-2	TGTGCCAGCAGAGGAGGATGGCATACGAACACCGGGGAGCTGTTTTTT	CASRGGWHTNTGELFF
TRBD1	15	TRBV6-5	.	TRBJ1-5	TGTGCCAGCAGTTACTCATACAGGGGTCATCAGCCCCAGCATTTT	CASSYSYRGHQPQHF
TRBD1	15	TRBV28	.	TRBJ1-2	TGTGCCAGCAGTTTGTCGACAGGGATTGGCTATGGCTACACCTTC	CASSLSTGIGYGYTF
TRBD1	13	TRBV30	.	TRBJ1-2	TGTGCCTGGAGGGGGGGGACAGGGGACGGCTACACCTTC	CAWRGGTGDGYTF
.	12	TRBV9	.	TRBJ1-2	TGTGCCAGCTCCCGGGGGGACTATGGCTACACCTTC	CASSRGDYGYTF
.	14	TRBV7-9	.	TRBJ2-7	TGTGCCAGCAGCCACTCACAACAGGGCCGACGGCAGTACTTC	CASSHSQQGRRQYF
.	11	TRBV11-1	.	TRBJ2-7	TGTGCCAGCAGCTTGGACTACGAGCAGTACTTC	CASSLDYEQYF
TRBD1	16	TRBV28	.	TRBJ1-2	TGTGCCAGCAGTTCGGGGACAGGGTTTGGGTATTATGGCTACACCTTC	CASSSGTGFGYYGYTF
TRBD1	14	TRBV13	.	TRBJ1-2	TGTGCCAGCAGCCAAGGGACAGAGAACTATGGCTACACCTTC	CASSQGTENYGYTF
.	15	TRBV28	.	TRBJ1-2	TGTGCCAGCAGTTTAAATCCAGGGTCCGGACCTGGCTACACCTTC	CASSLNPGSGPGYTF
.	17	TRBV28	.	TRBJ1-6	TGTGCCAGCACCGCATTTAGACTTAGGTCCTATAATTCACCCCTCCACTTT	CASTAFRLRSYNSPLHF
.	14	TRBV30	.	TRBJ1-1	TGTGCCTGGAGTGTACGGGGGGGGAACACTGAAGCTTTCTTT	CAWSVRGGNTEAFF
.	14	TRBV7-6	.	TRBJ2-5	TGTGCCAGCAGCCCGACCGGGGGTGGGGAGACCCAGTACTTC	CASSPTGGGETQYF
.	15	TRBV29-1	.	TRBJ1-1	TGCAGCGTGAGGGGGGCAGGTACGATGAACACTGAAGCTTTCTTT	CSVRGAGTMNTEAFF
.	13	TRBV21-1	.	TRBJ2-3	TGTGCCAGCAGCATGGACCCCACAGATACGCAGTATTTT	CASSMDPTDTQYF
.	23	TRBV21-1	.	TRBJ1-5	TGTGCCAGCAGTATGGACAGGTTAGGCCGCCCTAAGCATCAGCCCCATAGCAATCAGCCCCAGCATTTT	CASSMDRLGRPKHQPHSNQPQHF
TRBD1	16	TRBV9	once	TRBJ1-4	TGTGCCAGCAGCGAGGGGGCGGGGGAGCTGAATGAAAAACTGTTTTTT	CASSEGAGELNEKLFF
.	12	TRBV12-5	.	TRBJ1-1	TGTGCTAGTGGCGGGGGGAACACTGAAGCTTTCTTT	CASGGGNTEAFF
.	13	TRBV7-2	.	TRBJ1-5	TGTGCCAGCAGTCAGGTTAGCAATCAGCCCCAGCATTTT	CASSQVSNQPQHF
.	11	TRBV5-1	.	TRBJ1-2	TGCGCCAGCCGGGACAACTATGGCTACACCTTC	CASRDNYGYTF
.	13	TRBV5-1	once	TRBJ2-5	TGCGCCAGCAGCGTCCCGGGATCAGAGACCCAGTACTTC	CASSVPGSETQYF
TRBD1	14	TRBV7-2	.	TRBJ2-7	TGTGCCAGCAGCTTGGGAACAGGGGAATACGAGCAGTACTTC	CASSLGTGEYEQYF
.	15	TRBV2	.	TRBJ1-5	TGTGCCAGCAGGGAGGGACGTGGGGGTGGTCAGCCCCAGCATTTT	CASREGRGGGQPQHF
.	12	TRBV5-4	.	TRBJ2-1	TGTGCCAGCAGCTTCGGGGAAGGTGAGCAGTTCTTC	CASSFGEGEQFF
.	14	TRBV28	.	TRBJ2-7	TGTGCCAGCCGTGGGACGGTGATCGCCTACGAGCAGTACTTC	CASRGTVIAYEQYF
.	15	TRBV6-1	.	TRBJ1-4	TGTGCCAGCAGTGAAGTTGGGGGAACTAATGAAAAACTGTTTTTT	CASSEVGGTNEKLFF
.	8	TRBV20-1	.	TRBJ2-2	TGCAGTGCAGGGGAGCTGTTTTTT	CSAGELFF
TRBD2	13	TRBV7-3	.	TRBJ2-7	TGTGCCAGCAGCTTGGGACTAGCCTACGAGCAGTACTTC	CASSLGLAYEQYF
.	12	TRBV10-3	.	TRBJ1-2	TGTGCCATCAGTGACAGGAACTATGGCTACACCTTC	CAISDRNYGYTF
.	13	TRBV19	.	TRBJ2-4	TGTGCCAGTAGTATAGAAGCGCAAAACATTCAGTACTTC	CASSIEAQNIQYF
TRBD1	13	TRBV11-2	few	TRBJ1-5	TGTGCCAGCAGCAGGGGGCTCGATCAGCCCCAGCATTTT	CASSRGLDQPQHF
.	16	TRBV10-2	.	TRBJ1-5	TGCGCCAGCAGTGAGTCGAGTCAGGGCCGCAATCAGCCCCAGCATTTT	CASSESSQGRNQPQHF
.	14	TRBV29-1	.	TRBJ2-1	TGCAGCGTTGATACCCAGGGGGGAGGCAATGAGCAGTTCTTC	CSVDTQGGGNEQFF
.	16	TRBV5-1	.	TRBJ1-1	TGCGCCAGCAGCTTAGCAGGGCCGGGGGCGGACACTGAAGCTTTCTTT	CASSLAGPGADTEAFF
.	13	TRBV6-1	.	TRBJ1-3	TGTGCCAGCAGTACCCGACAGAGAAACACCATATATTTT	CASSTRQRNTIYF
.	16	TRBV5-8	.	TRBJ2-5	TGTGCCAGCAGCCGTGGGGACAAAAGCCACCAAGAGACCCAGTACTTC	CASSRGDKSHQETQYF
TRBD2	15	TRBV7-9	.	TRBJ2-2	TGTGCCAGCAGCGGACTAGCGGATAACACCGGGGAGCTGTTTTTT	CASSGLADNTGELFF
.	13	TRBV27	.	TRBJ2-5	TGTGCCAGCAGTTTAGGACATCAAGAGACCCAGTACTTC	CASSLGHQETQYF
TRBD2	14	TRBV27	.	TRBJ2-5	TGTGCCAGCAGTTTGGCGGGGGATCAAGAGACCCAGTACTTC	CASSLAGDQETQYF
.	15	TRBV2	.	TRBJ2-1	TGTGCCAGCAAGGTGTGGTCAAGCTCCTACAATGAGCAGTTCTTC	CASKVWSSSYNEQFF
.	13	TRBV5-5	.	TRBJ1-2	TGTGCCAGCAGCTTGGATACGGGGCGCGGCTACACCTTC	CASSLDTGRGYTF
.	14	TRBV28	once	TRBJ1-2	TGTGCCAGCAGTCCCCCGGGGGATACCTATGGCTACACCTTC	CASSPPGDTYGYTF
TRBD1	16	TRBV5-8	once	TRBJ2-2	TGTGCCAGCAGCTCATGGACAGGGAAGAACTCCGGGGAGCTGTTTTTT	CASSSWTGKNSGELFF
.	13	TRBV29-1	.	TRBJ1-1	TGCAGCGTCGTACACAGCCTGAACACTGAAGCTTTCTTT	CSVVHSLNTEAFF
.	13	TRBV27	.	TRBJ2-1	TGTGCCAGCAGTTTGGACAGCTACAATGAGCAGTTCTTC	CASSLDSYNEQFF
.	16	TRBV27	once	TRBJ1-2	TGTGCCAGCAGTTTATCGAGGGGGGGGGCCGGCTATGGCTACACCTTC	CASSLSRGGAGYGYTF
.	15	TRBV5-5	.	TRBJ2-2	TGTGCCAGCAGCTTCGGCAGGACTAACACCGGGGAGCTGTTTTTT	CASSFGRTNTGELFF
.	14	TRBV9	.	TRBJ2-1	TGTGCCAGCAGCGTAGGGGCCTGGGGAAATGAGCAGTTCTTC	CASSVGAWGNEQFF
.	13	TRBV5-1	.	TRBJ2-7	TGCGCCAGCAGCTTGGCCCGGGACTACGAGCAGTACTTC	CASSLARDYEQYF
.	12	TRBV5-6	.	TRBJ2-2	TGTGCCAGCAGCTTGGGGGTCGGGGAGCTGTTTTTT	CASSLGVGELFF
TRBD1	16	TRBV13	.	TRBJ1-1	TGTGCCAGCAGCTTAGGGACAGGGGGCTTTCAGGCGGAAGCTTTCTTT	CASSLGTGGFQAEAFF
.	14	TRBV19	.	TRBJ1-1	TGTGCCAGTAGTATGCGAGGGCCTTTAACTGAAGCTTTCTTT	CASSMRGPLTEAFF
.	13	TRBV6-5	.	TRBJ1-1	TGTGCCGCAACAGACAGGCTGAACACTGAAGCTTTCTTT	CAATDRLNTEAFF
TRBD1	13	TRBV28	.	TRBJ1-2	TGTGCCAGCAGTTTTGGGACAGTCTATGGCTACACCTTC	CASSFGTVYGYTF
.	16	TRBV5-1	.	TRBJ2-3	TGCGCCAGCAGCTTGAGGTGGACTGAATTCCCAGATACGCAGTATTTT	CASSLRWTEFPDTQYF
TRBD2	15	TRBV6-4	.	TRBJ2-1	TGTGCCAGCAGTGGGACTAGCGGGGGGTACAATGAGCAGTTCTTC	CASSGTSGGYNEQFF
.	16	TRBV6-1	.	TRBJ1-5	TGTGCCAGCAGTGAATGGCTGGGACAAAGCAATCAGCCCCAGCATTTT	CASSEWLGQSNQPQHF
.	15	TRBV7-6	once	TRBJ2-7	TGTGCCAGCAGCTTAGACCCCGAGCTCACCTACGAGCAGTACTTC	CASSLDPELTYEQYF
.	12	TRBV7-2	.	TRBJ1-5	TGTGCCAGCAGCCTCCGGGGTCAGCCCCAGCATTTT	CASSLRGQPQHF